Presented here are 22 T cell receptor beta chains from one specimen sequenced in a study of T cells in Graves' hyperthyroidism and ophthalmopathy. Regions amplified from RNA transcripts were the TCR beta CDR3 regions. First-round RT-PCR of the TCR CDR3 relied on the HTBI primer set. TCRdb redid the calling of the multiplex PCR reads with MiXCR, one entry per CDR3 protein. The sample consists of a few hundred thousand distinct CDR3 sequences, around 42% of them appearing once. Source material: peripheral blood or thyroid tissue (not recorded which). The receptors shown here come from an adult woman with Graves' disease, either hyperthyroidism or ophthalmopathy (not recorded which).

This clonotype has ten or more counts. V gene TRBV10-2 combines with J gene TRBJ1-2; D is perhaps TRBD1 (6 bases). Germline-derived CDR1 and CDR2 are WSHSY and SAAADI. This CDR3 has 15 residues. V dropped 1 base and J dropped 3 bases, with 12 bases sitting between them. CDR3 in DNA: TGCGCCAGCAGTGAGTTTCTACAGGGCCACTATGGCTACACCTTC. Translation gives CASSEFLQGHYGYTF.

The CDR3 DNA reads as TGCGCCAGCAGTGAATTCGGTCCAATCTCTGGAAACACCATATATTTT. Its protein product is CASSEFGPISGNTIYF. This chain joins TRBV10-2 and TRBJ1-3; the D is unclear. Germline-derived CDR1 and CDR2 are WSHSY and SAAADI. The CDR3 extends over 16 amino acids. V lost 3 bases, J lost 0 bases, and 12 bases lay in between.

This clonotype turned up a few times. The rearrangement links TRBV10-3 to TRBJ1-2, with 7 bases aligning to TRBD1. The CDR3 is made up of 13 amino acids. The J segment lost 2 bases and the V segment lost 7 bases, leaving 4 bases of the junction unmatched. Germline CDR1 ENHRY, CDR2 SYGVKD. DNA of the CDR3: TGTGCCATCAACCCACAGGGGAACTATGGCTACACCTTC. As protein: CAINPQGNYGYTF.

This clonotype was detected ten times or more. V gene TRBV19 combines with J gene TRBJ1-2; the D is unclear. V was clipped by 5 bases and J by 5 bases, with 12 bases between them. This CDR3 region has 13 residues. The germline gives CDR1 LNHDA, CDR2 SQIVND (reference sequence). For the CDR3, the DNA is TGTGCCAGTAGTTACCTAGACGGTTATGGCTACACCTTC. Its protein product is CASSYLDGYGYTF.

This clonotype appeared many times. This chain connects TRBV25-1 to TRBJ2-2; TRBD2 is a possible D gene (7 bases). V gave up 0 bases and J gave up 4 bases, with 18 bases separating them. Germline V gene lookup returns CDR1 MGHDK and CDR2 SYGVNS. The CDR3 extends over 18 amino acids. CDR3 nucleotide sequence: TGTGCCAGCAGTGAATACGGGGGGTGGACAGACGGCACCGGGGAGCTGTTTTTT. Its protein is CASSEYGGWTDGTGELFF.

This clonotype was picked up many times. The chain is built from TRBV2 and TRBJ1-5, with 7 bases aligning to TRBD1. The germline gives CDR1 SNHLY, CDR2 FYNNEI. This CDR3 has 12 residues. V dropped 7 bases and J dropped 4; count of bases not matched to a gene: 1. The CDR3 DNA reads TGTGCCAGCACAGGGGGAAATCAGCCCCAGCATTTT. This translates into CASTGGNQPQHF.

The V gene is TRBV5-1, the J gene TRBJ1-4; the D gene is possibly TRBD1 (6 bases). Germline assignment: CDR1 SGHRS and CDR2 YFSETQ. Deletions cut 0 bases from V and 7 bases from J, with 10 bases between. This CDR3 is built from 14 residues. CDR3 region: CASSLAPGAEKLFF. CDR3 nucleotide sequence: TGCGCCAGCAGCTTGGCGCCAGGGGCTGAAAAACTGTTTTTT.

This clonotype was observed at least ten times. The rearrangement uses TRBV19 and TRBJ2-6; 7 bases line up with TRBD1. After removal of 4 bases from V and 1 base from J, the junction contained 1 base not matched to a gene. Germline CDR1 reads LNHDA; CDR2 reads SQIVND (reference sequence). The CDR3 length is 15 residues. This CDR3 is CASSTTGSGANVLTF. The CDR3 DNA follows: TGTGCCAGTAGTACGACAGGGTCTGGGGCCAACGTCCTGACTTTC.

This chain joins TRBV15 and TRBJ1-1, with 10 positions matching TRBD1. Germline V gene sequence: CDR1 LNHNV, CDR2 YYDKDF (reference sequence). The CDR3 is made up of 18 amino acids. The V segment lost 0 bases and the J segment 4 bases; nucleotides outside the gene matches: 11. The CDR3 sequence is CATSRDETGGWLGTEAFF. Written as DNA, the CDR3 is TGTGCCACCAGCAGAGATGAGACAGGGGGCTGGTTGGGCACTGAAGCTTTCTTT.

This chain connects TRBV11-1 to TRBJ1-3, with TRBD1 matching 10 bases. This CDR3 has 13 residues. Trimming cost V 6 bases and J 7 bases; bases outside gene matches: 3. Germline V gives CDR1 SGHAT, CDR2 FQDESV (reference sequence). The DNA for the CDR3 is TGTGCCAGCAGTGGACAGGGGGTGAACACCATATATTTT. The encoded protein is CASSGQGVNTIYF.

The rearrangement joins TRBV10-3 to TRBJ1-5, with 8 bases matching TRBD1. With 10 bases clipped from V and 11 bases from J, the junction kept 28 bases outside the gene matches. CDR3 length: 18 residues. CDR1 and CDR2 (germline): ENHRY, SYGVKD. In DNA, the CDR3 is TGTGCCACTCGGGACCATCAGGGATACGAGCAGGGGGCGAGGACCCAGCATTTT. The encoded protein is CATRDHQGYEQGARTQHF.

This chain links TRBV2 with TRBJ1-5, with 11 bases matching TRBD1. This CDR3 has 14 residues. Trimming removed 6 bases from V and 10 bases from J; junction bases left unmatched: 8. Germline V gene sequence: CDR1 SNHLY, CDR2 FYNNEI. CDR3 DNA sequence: TGTGCCAGCAGGGCCTCCGGGACAGGGGGACCCCAGCATTTT. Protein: CASRASGTGGPQHF.

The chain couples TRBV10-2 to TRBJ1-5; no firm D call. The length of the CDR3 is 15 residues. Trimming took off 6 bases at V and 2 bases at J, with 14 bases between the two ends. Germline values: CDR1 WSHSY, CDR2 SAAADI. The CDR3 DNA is TGCGCCAGCAGGGCCACAAACTCCGGCAATCAGCCCCAGCATTTT. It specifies CASRATNSGNQPQHF.

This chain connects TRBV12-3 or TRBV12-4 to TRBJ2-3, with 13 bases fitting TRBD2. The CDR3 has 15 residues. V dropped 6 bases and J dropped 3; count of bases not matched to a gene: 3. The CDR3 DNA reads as TGTGCCAGCAGCCCGACTAGCGGGGGGACAGATACGCAGTATTTT. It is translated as CASSPTSGGTDTQYF.

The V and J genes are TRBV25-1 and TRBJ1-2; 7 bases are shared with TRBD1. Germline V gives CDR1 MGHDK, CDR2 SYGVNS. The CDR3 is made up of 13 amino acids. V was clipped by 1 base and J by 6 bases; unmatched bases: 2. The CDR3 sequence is CASSESRGDGYTF. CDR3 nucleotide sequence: TGTGCCAGCAGTGAATCCAGGGGGGATGGCTACACCTTC.

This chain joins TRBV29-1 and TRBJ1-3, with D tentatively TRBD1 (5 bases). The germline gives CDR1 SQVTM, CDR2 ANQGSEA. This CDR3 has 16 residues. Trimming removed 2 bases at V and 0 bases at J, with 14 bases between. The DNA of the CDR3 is TGCAGCGTTGAAACTAGGGGAACGAGCTCTGGAAACACCATATATTTT. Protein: CSVETRGTSSGNTIYF.

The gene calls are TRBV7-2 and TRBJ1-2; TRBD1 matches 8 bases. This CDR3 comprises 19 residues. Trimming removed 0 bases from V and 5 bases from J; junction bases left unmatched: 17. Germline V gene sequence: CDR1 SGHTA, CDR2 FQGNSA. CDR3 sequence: CASSLAPIQGAKGPYGYTF. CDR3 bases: TGTGCCAGCAGCTTAGCCCCCATTCAGGGGGCGAAGGGGCCTTATGGCTACACCTTC. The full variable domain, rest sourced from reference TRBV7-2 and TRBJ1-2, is GAGVSQSPSNKVTEKGKDVELRCDPISGHTALYWYRQSLGQGLEFLIYFQGNSAPDKSGLPSDRFSAERTGGSVSTLTIQRTQQEDSAVYLCASSLAPIQGAKGPYGYTFGSGTRLTVV.

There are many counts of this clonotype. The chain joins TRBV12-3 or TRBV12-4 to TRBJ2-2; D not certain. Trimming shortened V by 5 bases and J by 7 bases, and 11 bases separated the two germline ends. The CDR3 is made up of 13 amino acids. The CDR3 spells CASSPDLDGELFF. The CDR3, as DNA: TGTGCCAGCAGTCCGGATCTGGACGGGGAGCTGTTTTTT.

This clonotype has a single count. CDR3: CASRVILGQPQHF. CDR3 nucleotides: TGTGCCAGCAGAGTGATTTTGGGGCAGCCCCAGCATTTT. The chain is built from TRBV2 and TRBJ1-5; D gene uncertain. Trimming pared 6 bases from V and 7 bases from J, leaving 13 bases between. The CDR3 is made up of 13 amino acids. The germline CDR1 and CDR2 sequences are SNHLY and FYNNEI. Based on the CDR3 plus reference TRBV2 and TRBJ1-5, the full variable domain is EPEVTQTPSHQVTQMGQEVILRCVPISNHLYFYWYRQILGQKVEFLVSFYNNEISEKSEIFDDQFSVERPDGSNFTLKIRSTKLEDSAMYFCASRVILGQPQHFGDGTRLSIL.

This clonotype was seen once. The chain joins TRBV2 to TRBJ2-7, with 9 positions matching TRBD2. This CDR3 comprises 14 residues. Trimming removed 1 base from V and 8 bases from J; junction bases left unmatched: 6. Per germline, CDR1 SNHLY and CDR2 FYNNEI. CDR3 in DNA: TGTGCCAGCAGTGAAGGCCAGACTAGCGGAAAGCAGTACTTC. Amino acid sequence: CASSEGQTSGKQYF.

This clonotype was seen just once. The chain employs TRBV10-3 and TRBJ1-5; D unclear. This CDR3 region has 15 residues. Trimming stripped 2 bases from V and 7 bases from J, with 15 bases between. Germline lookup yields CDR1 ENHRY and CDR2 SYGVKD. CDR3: CAISEDGGSQQPQHF. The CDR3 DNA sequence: TGTGCCATCAGTGAGGACGGAGGTAGCCAGCAGCCCCAGCATTTT.

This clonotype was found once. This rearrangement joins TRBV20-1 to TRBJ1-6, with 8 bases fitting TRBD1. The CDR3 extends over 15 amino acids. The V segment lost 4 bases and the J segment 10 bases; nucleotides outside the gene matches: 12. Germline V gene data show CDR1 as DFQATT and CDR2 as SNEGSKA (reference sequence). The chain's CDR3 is CSATLGQGEWSPLHF. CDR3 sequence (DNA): TGCAGTGCTACCCTTGGACAGGGTGAATGGTCACCCCTCCACTTT.